This T cell receptor beta chain was sequenced for a study of CD4+ T cells in melanoma. Overall study findings and caveats: Diverse differentiation states were reported for melanoma neoantigen-specific CD4+ T cells. A reported correlation linked neoantigen-specific CD4+ T cells to CD8+, macrophage and B cell function.

Note on this clone: Its antigen is unidentified.

Germline V lookup: CDR1 MNHNS, CDR2 SASEGT. The V and J ends lost 4 bases and 0 bases respectively, with 6 bases between them. The CDR3 runs 13 residues. Sequenced by immunoSEQ multiplex PCR; TCRdb stores in-frame clones only, minus some. The sample holds roughly 10,000 clones, 66% seen once. Sequencing was done on a sample of cells from a culture (not recorded whether cultured in vitro). V is TRBV6-1 and J is TRBJ2-5; unclear D gene. The source of this sequence is a human donor with melanoma. CDR3 sequence reads: CASSVRYQETQYF. DNA for the CDR3: TGTGCCAGCAGTGTGCGCTACCAAGAGACCCAGTACTTC.